This TCR beta chain is drawn from a study of CD8+ T cells in alopecia areata. Findings of the study overall: More clonal than normal scalp was lesional scalp, particularly alopecia totalis/universalis.

As for treatment: oral pan-JAK inhibitor, 5-10 mg twice daily. Lesional scalp punch biopsies and peripheral blood were collected from alopecia areata patients. Isolated RNA was reverse transcribed into cDNA used as the sequencing template. Sequencing was performed with immunoSEQ multiplex PCR; in TCRdb, only in-frame clones are kept and a portion is missing. The repertoire holds 150,000 to 200,000 clones, with about 60% as singletons. This clone was detected a few times. The antigen remains undetermined. The germline CDR1 and CDR2 sequences are SGHRS and YFSETQ. The CDR3 has 16 amino acids. The J segment lost 1 base and the V segment lost 5 bases, leaving 9 bases of the junction unmatched.

The chain joins TRBV5-1 to TRBJ2-3; the match to TRBD2 covers 8 bases. This TCR came from a human donor with alopecia areata. Sequenced material: CD8+ T cells sorted from blood, taken at week 24, from a patient treated with tofacitinib. The CDR3 region has the DNA TGCGCCAGCAGGATTCGAGCGGGGGTAGGCACAGATACGCAGTATTTT. It is translated as CASRIRAGVGTDTQYF.